The 8 T cell receptor beta chains below come from one sample, sequenced in a study of PD-1 blockade in classical Hodgkin lymphoma. Relapse was seen in all patients after autologous stem cell transplantation, and brentuximab vedotin exposure was variable. Profiling relied on immunoSEQ multiplex PCR, and the TCRdb table lists in-frame clones only, not all of them. The data show about 86,000 clones, roughly 87% seen once. Sequencing was performed on peripheral blood mononuclear cells (PBMCs), taken before the second cycle of nivolumab. These receptors all come from a human donor with classical Hodgkin lymphoma.

The CDR3 nucleotides are TGTGCCAGCAGTTTATCGATGGGGGCCCGTGGCTACACCTTC. It specifies CASSLSMGARGYTF. The genes are TRBV27 and TRBJ1-2; D is possibly TRBD1 (6 bases). V was cut by 0 bases and J by 7 bases, with 12 bases left in between. CDR1 is MNHEY and CDR2 is SMNVEV in the germline V gene (reference sequence). The CDR3 totals 14 residues.

The chain joins TRBV11-2 to TRBJ2-7; D perhaps matches TRBD1 (6 bases). Trimming took off 3 bases at V and 3 bases at J, with 9 bases between the two ends. The CDR3 is 13 amino acids. The germline V gene encodes CDR1 SGHAT and CDR2 FQNNGV. Here the CDR3 reads CASSLQGIYEQYF. CDR3 nucleotides: TGTGCCAGCAGCTTGCAGGGGATCTACGAGCAGTACTTC. The variable domain in full, completed from reference TRBV11-2 and TRBJ2-7, reads EAGVAQSPRYKIIEKRQSVAFWCNPISGHATLYWYQQILGQGPKLLIQFQNNGVVDDSQLPKDRFSAERLKGVDSTLKIQPAKLEDSAVYLCASSLQGIYEQYFGPGTRLTVT.

This clone was found once. The V gene is TRBV27, the J gene TRBJ2-1; D remains unclear. Germline loops: CDR1 MNHEY, CDR2 SMNVEV (reference sequence). V gave up 1 base and J gave up 4 bases, with 8 bases separating them. The CDR3 covers 14 residues. CDR3 protein: CASSLLTGYNEQFF. DNA of the CDR3: TGTGCCAGCAGTTTATTAACTGGGTACAATGAGCAGTTCTTC.

The chain employs TRBV4-1 and TRBJ2-3; D not resolved. The V gene's germline CDR1 is MGHRA and CDR2 YSYEKL. CDR3 length equals 16 residues. V dropped 0 bases and J dropped 0 bases, with 10 bases sitting between them. CDR3: CASSQDSARSTDTQYF. DNA for the CDR3: TGCGCCAGCAGCCAAGATTCAGCGCGAAGCACAGATACGCAGTATTTT.

This sequence joins TRBV6-4 and TRBJ2-3, with 14 bases matching TRBD2. V dropped 4 bases and J dropped 6; count of bases not matched to a gene: 15. This CDR3 has 19 residues. From germline, CDR1 is MRHNA and CDR2 SNTAGT. CDR3 DNA sequence: TGTGCCAGCAGTGCCCCCGAGGGACTAGCGGGAGCACGATGGGATACGCAGTATTTT. This translates into CASSAPEGLAGARWDTQYF.

The rearrangement joins TRBV7-3 to TRBJ2-5; 8 bases are shared with TRBD1. J lost 5 bases, V lost 5 bases, and 7 bases had no gene match. The CDR3 loop spans 14 amino acids. Germline V gene data show CDR1 as SGHTA and CDR2 as FQGTGA. DNA of the CDR3: TGTGCCAGCAGCCCTCAGGGGGCAGGGGAGACCCAGTACTTC. It encodes CASSPQGAGETQYF.

The V call is TRBV28, the J call TRBJ1-5; D is unclear. The CDR3 spans 18 residues. Germline assignment: CDR1 MDHEN and CDR2 SYDVKM. Trimming removed 3 bases from V and 0 bases from J, with 18 bases in between. Written as DNA, the CDR3 is TGTGCCAGCAGTTTTATAGGAGTTCTGGGAAATAGCAATCAGCCCCAGCATTTT. It translates to CASSFIGVLGNSNQPQHF. The whole variable domain, filled in from reference TRBV28 and TRBJ1-5, reads DVKVTQSSRYLVKRTGEKVFLECVQDMDHENMFWYRQDPGLGLRLIYFSYDVKMKEKGDIPEGYSVSREKKERFSLILESASTNQTSMYLCASSFIGVLGNSNQPQHFGDGTRLSIL.

This clone was observed a single time. V usage is TRBV10-1 and J usage is TRBJ2-3; 8 bases match TRBD2. This CDR3 comprises 13 residues. Germline loops: CDR1 WNHNN, CDR2 SYGVQD (reference sequence). Unmatched junction bases numbered 0, after V lost 4 bases and J lost 3 bases. CDR3 amino acids: CASSVAGTDTQYF. CDR3 in DNA: TGCGCCAGCAGTGTAGCGGGAACAGATACGCAGTATTTT.